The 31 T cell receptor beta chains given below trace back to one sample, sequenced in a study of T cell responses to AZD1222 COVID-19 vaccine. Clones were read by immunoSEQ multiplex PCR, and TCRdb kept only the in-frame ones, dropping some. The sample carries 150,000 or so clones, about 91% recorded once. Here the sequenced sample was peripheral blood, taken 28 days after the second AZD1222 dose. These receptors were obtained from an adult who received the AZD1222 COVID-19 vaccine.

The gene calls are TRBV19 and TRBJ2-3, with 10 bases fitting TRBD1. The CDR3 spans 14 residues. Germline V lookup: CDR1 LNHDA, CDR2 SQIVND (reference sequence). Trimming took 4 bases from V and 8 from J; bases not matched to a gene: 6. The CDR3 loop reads CASSRGTGAPTQYF. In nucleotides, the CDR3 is TGTGCCAGTAGTAGAGGGACAGGGGCCCCTACGCAGTATTTT.

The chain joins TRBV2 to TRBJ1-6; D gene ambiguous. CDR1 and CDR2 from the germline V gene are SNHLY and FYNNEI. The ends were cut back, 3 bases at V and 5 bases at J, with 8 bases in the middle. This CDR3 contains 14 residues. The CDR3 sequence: CASSEEGNNSPLHF. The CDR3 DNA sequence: TGTGCCAGCAGTGAGGAGGGAAATAATTCACCCCTCCACTTT.

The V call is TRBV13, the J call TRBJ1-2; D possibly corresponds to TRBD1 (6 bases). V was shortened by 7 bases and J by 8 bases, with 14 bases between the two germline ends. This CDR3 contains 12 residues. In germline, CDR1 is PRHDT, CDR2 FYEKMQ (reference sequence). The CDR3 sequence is CASTRRGVGYTF. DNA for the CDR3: TGTGCCAGCACCCGGAGGGGGGTCGGCTACACCTTC.

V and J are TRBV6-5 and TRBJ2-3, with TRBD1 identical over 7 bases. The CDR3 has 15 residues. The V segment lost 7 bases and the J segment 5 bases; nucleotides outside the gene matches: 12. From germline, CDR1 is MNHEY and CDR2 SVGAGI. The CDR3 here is CASTNPGQTQDTQYF. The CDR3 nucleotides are TGTGCCAGCACAAATCCGGGACAGACACAAGATACGCAGTATTTT.

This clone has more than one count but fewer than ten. The CDR3 region has the DNA TGCAGCGTCCTCAGAGGGCAGGTCGATAGCAATCAGCCCCAGCATTTT. Translated, it gives CSVLRGQVDSNQPQHF. V gene TRBV29-1 combines with J gene TRBJ1-5; D unresolved. Germline-derived CDR1 and CDR2 are SQVTM and ANQGSEA. V shed 6 bases and J shed 0 bases, with 18 bases lying between them. The CDR3 consists of 16 residues.

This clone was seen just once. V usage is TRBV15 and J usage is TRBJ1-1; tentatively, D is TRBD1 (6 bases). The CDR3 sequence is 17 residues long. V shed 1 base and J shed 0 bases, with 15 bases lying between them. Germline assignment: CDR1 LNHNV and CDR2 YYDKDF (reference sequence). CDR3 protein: CATSRGMGGGLNTEAFF. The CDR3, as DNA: TGTGCCACCAGCAGAGGTATGGGAGGGGGTTTGAACACTGAAGCTTTCTTT. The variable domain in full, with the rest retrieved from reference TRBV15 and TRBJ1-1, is DAMVIQNPRYQVTQFGKPVTLSCSQTLNHNVMYWYQQKSSQAPKLLFHYYDKDFNNEADTPDNFQSRRPNTSFCFLDIRSPGLGDTAMYLCATSRGMGGGLNTEAFFGQGTRLTVV.

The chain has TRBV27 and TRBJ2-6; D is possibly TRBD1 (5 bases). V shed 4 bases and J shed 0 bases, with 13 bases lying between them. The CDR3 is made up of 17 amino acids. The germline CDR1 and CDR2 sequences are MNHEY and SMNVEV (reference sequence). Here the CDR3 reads CASSSGRTNSGANVLTF. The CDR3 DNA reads TGTGCCAGCAGTTCTGGTCGGACAAACTCTGGGGCCAACGTCCTGACTTTC.

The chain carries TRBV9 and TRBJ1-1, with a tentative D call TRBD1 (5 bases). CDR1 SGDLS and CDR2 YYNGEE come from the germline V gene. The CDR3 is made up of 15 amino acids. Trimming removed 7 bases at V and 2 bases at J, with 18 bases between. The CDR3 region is CASSDRAGSNTEAFF. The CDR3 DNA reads TGTGCCAGCTCCGATAGGGCAGGGAGTAACACTGAAGCTTTCTTT.

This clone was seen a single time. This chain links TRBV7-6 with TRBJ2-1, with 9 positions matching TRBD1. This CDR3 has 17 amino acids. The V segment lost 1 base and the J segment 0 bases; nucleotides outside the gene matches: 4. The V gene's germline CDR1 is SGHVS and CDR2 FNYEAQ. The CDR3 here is CASSLEQGASSYNEQFF. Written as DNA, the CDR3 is TGTGCCAGCAGCTTAGAACAGGGGGCCAGCTCCTACAATGAGCAGTTCTTC.

This CDR3 reads CASSLTLGGTRISEQFF. The DNA for the CDR3 is TGTGCCAGCAGCTTAACGTTGGGGGGGACTAGAATCAGTGAGCAGTTCTTC. The chain couples TRBV7-3 to TRBJ2-1; 8 nucleotides line up with TRBD2. This CDR3 region has 17 residues. The germline V gene has CDR1 SGHTA and CDR2 FQGTGA. V was pared by 0 bases and J by 9 bases, with 13 bases of the junction left unmatched.

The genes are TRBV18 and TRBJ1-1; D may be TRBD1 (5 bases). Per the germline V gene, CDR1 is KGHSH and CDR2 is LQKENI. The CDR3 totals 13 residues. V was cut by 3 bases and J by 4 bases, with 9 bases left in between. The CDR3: CASSPIRGTEAFF. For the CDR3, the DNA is TGTGCCAGCTCACCGATAAGGGGCACTGAAGCTTTCTTT.

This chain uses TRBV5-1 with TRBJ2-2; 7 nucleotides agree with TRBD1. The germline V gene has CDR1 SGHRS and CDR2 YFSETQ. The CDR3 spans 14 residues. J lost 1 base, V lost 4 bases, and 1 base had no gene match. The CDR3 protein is CASSRDRNTGELFF. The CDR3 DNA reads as TGCGCCAGCAGCCGGGACAGGAACACCGGGGAGCTGTTTTTT. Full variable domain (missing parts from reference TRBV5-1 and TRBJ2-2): KAGVTQTPRYLIKTRGQQVTLSCSPISGHRSVSWYQQTPGQGLQFLFEYFSETQRNKGNFPGRFSGRQFSNSRSEMNVSTLELGDSALYLCASSRDRNTGELFFGEGSRLTVL.

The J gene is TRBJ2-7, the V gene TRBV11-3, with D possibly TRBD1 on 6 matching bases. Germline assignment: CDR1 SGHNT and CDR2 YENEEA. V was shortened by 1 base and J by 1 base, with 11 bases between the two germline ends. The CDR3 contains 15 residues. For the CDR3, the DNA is TGTGCCAGCAGCTTAGCTGGGGGCGGTTCCTACGAGCAGTACTTC. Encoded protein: CASSLAGGGSYEQYF.

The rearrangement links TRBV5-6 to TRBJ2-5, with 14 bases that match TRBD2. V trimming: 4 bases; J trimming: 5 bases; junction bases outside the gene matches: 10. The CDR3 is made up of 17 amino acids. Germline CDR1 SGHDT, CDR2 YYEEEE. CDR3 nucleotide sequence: TGTGCCAGCAGCCCGCGGACTAGCGGGGGGCGGAGGGAGACCCAGTACTTC. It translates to CASSPRTSGGRRETQYF. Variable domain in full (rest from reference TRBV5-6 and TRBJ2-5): DAGVTQSPTHLIKTRGQQVTLRCSPKSGHDTVSWYQQALGQGPQFIFQYYEEEERQRGNFPDRFSGHQFPNYSSELNVNALLLGDSALYLCASSPRTSGGRRETQYFGPGTRLLVL.

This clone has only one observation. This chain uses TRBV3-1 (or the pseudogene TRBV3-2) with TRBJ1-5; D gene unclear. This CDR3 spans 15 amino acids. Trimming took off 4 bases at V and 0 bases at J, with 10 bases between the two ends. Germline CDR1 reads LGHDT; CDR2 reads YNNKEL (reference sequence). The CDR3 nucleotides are TGTGCCAGCAGCCTGTCGACTGCTAGCAATCAGCCCCAGCATTTT. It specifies CASSLSTASNQPQHF.

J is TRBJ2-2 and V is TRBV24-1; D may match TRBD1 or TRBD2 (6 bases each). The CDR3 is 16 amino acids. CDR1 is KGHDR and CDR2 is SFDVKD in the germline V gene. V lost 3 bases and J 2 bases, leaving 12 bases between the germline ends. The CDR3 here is CATSDPGGPNTGELFF. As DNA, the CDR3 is TGTGCCACCAGTGATCCTGGGGGGCCCAACACCGGGGAGCTGTTTTTT.

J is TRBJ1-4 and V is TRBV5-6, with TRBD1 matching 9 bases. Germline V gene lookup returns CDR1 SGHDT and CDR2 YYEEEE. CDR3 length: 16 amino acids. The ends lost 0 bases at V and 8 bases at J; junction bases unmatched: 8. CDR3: CASSLAGGTGSEKLFF. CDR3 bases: TGTGCCAGCAGCTTGGCCGGGGGGACAGGGTCAGAAAAACTGTTTTTT. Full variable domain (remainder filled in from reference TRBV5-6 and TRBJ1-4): DAGVTQSPTHLIKTRGQQVTLRCSPKSGHDTVSWYQQALGQGPQFIFQYYEEEERQRGNFPDRFSGHQFPNYSSELNVNALLLGDSALYLCASSLAGGTGSEKLFFGSGTQLSVL.

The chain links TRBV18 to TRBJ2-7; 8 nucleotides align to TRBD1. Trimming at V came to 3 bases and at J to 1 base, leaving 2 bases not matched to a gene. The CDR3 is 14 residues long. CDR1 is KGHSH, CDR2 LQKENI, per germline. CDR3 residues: CASSPGTGSYEQYF. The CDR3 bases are TGTGCCAGCTCACCGGGGACAGGTTCCTACGAGCAGTACTTC.

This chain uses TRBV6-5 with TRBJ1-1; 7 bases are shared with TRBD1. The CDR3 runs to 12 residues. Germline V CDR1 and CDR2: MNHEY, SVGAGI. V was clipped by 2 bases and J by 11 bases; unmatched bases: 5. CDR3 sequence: CASSYPTGNAFF. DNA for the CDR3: TGTGCCAGCAGTTACCCGACAGGGAACGCTTTCTTT.

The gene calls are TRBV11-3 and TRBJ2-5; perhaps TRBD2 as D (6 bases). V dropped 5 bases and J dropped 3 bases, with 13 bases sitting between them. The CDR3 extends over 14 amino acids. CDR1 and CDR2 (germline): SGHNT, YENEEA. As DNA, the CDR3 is TGTGCCAGCAGCCGGGAGTACCTAGAAGAGACCCAGTACTTC. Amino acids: CASSREYLEETQYF.

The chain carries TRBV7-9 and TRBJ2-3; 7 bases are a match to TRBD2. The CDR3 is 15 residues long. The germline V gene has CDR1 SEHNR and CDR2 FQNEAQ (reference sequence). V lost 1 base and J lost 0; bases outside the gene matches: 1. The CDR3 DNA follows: TGTGCCAGCAGCTTAGGACTAGCCAGCACAGATACGCAGTATTTT. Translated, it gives CASSLGLASTDTQYF.

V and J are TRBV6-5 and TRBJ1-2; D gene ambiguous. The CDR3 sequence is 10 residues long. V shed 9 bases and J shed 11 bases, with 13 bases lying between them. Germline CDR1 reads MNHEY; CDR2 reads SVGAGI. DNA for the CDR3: TGTGCCAGTAGGACGTATTGGTACACCTTC. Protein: CASRTYWYTF.

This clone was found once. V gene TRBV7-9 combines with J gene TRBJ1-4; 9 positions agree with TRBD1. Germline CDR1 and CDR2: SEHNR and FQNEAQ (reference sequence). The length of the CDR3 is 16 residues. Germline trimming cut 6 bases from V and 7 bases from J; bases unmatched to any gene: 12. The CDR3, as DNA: TGTGCCAGCAGTCCTAGCCGGGACAGGGTCTTTGAAAAACTGTTTTTT. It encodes CASSPSRDRVFEKLFF. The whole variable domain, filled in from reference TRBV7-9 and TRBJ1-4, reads DTGVSQNPRHKITKRGQNVTFRCDPISEHNRLYWYRQTLGQGPEFLTYFQNEAQLEKSRLLSDRFSAERPKGSFSTLEIQRTEQGDSAMYLCASSPSRDRVFEKLFFGSGTQLSVL.

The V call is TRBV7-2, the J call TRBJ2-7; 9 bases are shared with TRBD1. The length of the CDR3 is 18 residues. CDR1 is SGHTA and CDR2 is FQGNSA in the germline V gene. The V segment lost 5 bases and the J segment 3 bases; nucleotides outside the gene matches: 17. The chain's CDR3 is CASSLEGTGLGTIYEQYF. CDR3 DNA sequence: TGTGCCAGCAGCCTCGAGGGGACAGGGTTGGGGACCATCTACGAGCAGTACTTC. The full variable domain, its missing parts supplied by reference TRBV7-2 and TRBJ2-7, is GAGVSQSPSNKVTEKGKDVELRCDPISGHTALYWYRQSLGQGLEFLIYFQGNSAPDKSGLPSDRFSAERTGGSVSTLTIQRTQQEDSAVYLCASSLEGTGLGTIYEQYFGPGTRLTVT.

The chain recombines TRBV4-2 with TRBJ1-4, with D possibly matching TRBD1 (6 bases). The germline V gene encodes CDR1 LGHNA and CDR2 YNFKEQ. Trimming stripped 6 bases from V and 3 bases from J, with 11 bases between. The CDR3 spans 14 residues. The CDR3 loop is CASRKGEANEKLFF. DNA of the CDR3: TGTGCCAGCAGAAAGGGGGAAGCTAATGAAAAACTGTTTTTT.

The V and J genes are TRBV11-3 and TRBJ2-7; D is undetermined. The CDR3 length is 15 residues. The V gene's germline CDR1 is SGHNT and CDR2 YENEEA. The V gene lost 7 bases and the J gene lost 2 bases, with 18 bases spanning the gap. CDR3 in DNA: TGTGCCAGCACCCCCCGGGTAGACGTAACCTACGAGCAGTACTTC. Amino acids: CASTPRVDVTYEQYF.

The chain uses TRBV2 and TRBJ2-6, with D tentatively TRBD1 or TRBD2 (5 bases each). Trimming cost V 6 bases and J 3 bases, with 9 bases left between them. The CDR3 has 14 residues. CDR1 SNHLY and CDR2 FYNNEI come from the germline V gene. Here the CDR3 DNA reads TGTGCCAGCAGGGGACGGCGTGGGGCCAACGTCCTGACTTTC. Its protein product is CASRGRRGANVLTF.

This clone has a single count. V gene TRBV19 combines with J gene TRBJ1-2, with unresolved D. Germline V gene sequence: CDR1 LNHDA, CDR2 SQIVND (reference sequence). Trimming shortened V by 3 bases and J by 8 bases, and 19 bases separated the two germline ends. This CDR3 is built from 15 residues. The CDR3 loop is CASSIPEPVGGGYTF. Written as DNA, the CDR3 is TGTGCCAGTAGTATCCCGGAGCCAGTGGGTGGGGGCTACACCTTC.

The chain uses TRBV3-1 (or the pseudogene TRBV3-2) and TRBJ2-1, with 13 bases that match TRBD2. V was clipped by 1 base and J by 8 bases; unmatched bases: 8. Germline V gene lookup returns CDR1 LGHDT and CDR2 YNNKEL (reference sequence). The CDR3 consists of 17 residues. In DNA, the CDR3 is TGTGCCAGCAGCCAAGCCACCGGACTAGCGGGGGCTCATGAGCAGTTCTTC. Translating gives CASSQATGLAGAHEQFF.

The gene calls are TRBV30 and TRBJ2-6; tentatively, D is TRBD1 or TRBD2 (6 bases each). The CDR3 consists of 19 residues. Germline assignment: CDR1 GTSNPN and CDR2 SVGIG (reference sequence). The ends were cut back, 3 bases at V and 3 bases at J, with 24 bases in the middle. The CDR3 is CAWRPTGGRGAVGANVLTF. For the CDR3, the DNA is TGTGCCTGGAGACCCACCGGGGGCAGGGGCGCGGTTGGGGCCAACGTCCTGACTTTC.

The CDR3 nucleotides read TGTGCCAGCCGAGCGGGGGGAACAGATACGCAGTATTTT. Its protein is CASRAGGTDTQYF. The chain employs TRBV27 and TRBJ2-3; 9 bases are a match to TRBD2. Looked up from germline, CDR1 is MNHEY and CDR2 is SMNVEV (reference sequence). This CDR3 comprises 13 residues. V lost 8 bases, J lost 3 bases, and 3 bases stayed unmatched.